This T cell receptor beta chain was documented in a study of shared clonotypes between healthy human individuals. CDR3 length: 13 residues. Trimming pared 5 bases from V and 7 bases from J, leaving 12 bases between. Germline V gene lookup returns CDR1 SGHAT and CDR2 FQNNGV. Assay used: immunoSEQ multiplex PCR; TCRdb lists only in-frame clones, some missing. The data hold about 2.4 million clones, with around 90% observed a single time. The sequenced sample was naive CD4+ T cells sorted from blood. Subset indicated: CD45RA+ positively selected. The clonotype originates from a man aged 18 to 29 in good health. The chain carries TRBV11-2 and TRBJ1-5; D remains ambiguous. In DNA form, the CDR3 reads TGTGCCAGCAGCCTAGGTCCGGACCAGCCCCAGCATTTT. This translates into CASSLGPDQPQHF.